Listed below are T cell receptor beta chains from one sample, sequenced in a study of T cells in Graves' hyperthyroidism and ophthalmopathy. TCRdb reprocessed the multiplex PCR reads via MiXCR and lists one record per CDR3 protein. Of about 660,000 distinct CDR3 sequences in the sample, 45% were seen once. The source material was peripheral blood or thyroid tissue (not recorded which). Receptors originate from an adult man with Graves' disease, either hyperthyroidism or ophthalmopathy (not recorded which). CDR3s include the opening cysteine and the closing phenylalanine or tryptophan. A D gene is named only where the DNA matches it firmly. Size values are once, few and many counts, or a class for expanded clones, and some rows have none.

size,V,J,D,DNA,CDR3
NA,TRBV6-5,TRBJ1-1,NA,TGTGCCAGCAGTTCGACCGCTCAGGGAAGGGGCACTCAAGCTTTCTTT,CASSSTAQGRGTQAFF
NA,TRBV7-9,TRBJ1-5,TRBD1,TGTGCCAGCAGTCTGGTGGCAGGGGGCGATCAGCCCCAGCATTTT,CASSLVAGGDQPQHF
NA,TRBV20-1,TRBJ2-7,NA,TGCAGTGCTAGAGCAGGCAATTCATTACACGAGCAGTACTTC,CSARAGNSLHEQYF
NA,TRBV3-1,TRBJ2-7,TRBD2,TGTGCCAGCAGCAGCCGGGAGGGCCGAGGCAACGAGCAGTACTTC,CASSSREGRGNEQYF
NA,TRBV20-1,TRBJ2-7,TRBD1,TGCAGTGCAGCGCGGGACAGGAGGGACCACGAGCAGTACTTC,CSAARDRRDHEQYF
few,TRBV12-3/TRBV12-4,TRBJ1-1,NA,TGTGCCAGCAGGCTAGAAATGAACACTGAAGCTTTCTTT,CASRLEMNTEAFF
few,TRBV7-8,TRBJ1-5,NA,TGTGCCAGCAGTTACCCAGGGGACTCGGGCAATCAGCCCCAGCATTTT,CASSYPGDSGNQPQHF
NA,TRBV2,TRBJ1-2,TRBD1,TGTGCCAGCAGAGAGACAGGGGGCTACACCTTC,CASRETGGYTF
NA,TRBV7-2,TRBJ1-5,NA,TGTGCCAGCAGTAGGACCGTATGGGGACAACAGCCCCAGCATTTT,CASSRTVWGQQPQHF
NA,TRBV2,TRBJ1-1,TRBD1,TGTGCCAGCAGTGAATTGACAGGGGGTACTGAAGCTTTCTTT,CASSELTGGTEAFF
NA,TRBV20-1,TRBJ2-7,NA,TGCAGTGCCCGTAGGGAGTGGTACGAGCAGTACTTC,CSARREWYEQYF
many,TRBV7-8,TRBJ2-2,TRBD2,TGTGCCAGCACTGCGGGAGGTAACACCGGGGAGCTGTTTTTT,CASTAGGNTGELFF
many,TRBV29-1,TRBJ2-7,NA,TGCAGCGTTGAAGGGACTTTGGGGTCCTCCTACGAGCAGTACTTC,CSVEGTLGSSYEQYF
NA,TRBV29-1,TRBJ1-2,TRBD1,TGCAGCAGCCGGGACAGGGACTCCTATGGCTACACCTTC,CSSRDRDSYGYTF
NA,TRBV20-1,TRBJ1-3,NA,TGCAGTGTGGGCGGGGGGAATAACTATGGCTACACCATATATTTT,CSVGGGNNYGYTIYF
few,TRBV7-6,TRBJ2-7,NA,TGTGCCAGCAGTGAAAACCGACAGACCGAGCAGTACTTC,CASSENRQTEQYF
NA,TRBV6-5,TRBJ2-2,TRBD2,TGTGCCAGCAGTTACCCACGGACTAGCGGGGACACCGGGGAGCTGTTTTTT,CASSYPRTSGDTGELFF
many,TRBV20-1,TRBJ1-2,NA,TGCAGTGTCGGGACGCCGTTTGGCTACACCTTC,CSVGTPFGYTF
NA,TRBV20-1,TRBJ1-4,NA,TGCAGTGCTAGGGGGGACCGCTCTGAAAAACTGTTTTTT,CSARGDRSEKLFF
NA,TRBV7-8,TRBJ2-7,TRBD2,TGTGCCAGCAGCATCCCGGGACTAGCTTCTTACGAGCAGTACTTC,CASSIPGLASYEQYF
NA,TRBV13,TRBJ1-1,NA,TGTGCCAGCAGCTTAAAAGGGGGAATCTCTGAAGCTTTCTTT,CASSLKGGISEAFF
many,TRBV29-1,TRBJ1-2,TRBD1,TGCAGCGCCTACAGGGGCGCTACCTATGGCTACACCTTC,CSAYRGATYGYTF
many,TRBV9,TRBJ1-6,NA,TGTGCCAGCAGCGTAAACAGTAAGGAGGATTCACCCCTCCACTTT,CASSVNSKEDSPLHF
many,TRBV7-9,TRBJ1-2,NA,TGTGCCAGCAGCTTAGACGTCAGCCTCTATGGCTACACCTTC,CASSLDVSLYGYTF
few,TRBV12-3/TRBV12-4,TRBJ2-2,NA,TGTGCCAGCAGCCCCCTCGGGGCGGCGTTGGACACCGGGGAGCTGTTTTTT,CASSPLGAALDTGELFF
once,TRBV19,TRBJ1-2,NA,TGTGCCAGCTCACCAGCCAGTCGAGGCTATGGCTACACCTTC,CASSPASRGYGYTF
many,TRBV2,TRBJ1-5,TRBD1,TGTGCCAGCGGTAGGACAGGGGACAATCAGCCCCAGCATTTT,CASGRTGDNQPQHF
NA,TRBV2,TRBJ1-2,NA,TGTGCCAGCAGTGCTTACGGCGGCTACACCTTC,CASSAYGGYTF
once,TRBV20-1,TRBJ1-2,NA,TGCAGTGCTAGGGGAGCCGGGAATTGGGGCTACACCTTC,CSARGAGNWGYTF
few,TRBV10-3,TRBJ2-7,TRBD1,TGTGCCACTTCACCCGCAGGGGGCGGTTACGAGCAGTACTTC,CATSPAGGGYEQYF
NA,TRBV24-1,TRBJ2-7,NA,TGTGCCACCAGTGACCCCGGGATGGGGGGCTACGAGCAGTACTTC,CATSDPGMGGYEQYF
NA,TRBV7-8,TRBJ1-2,TRBD1,TGTGCCAGCAGCTTGATGACAGGGGCAAATGGTGGCTACACCTTC,CASSLMTGANGGYTF
NA,TRBV16,TRBJ2-7,TRBD1,TGTGCCAGCAGCTCCCATCGATTGGGGACAGGGTTCGAGCAGTACTTC,CASSSHRLGTGFEQYF
few,TRBV7-9,TRBJ1-1,NA,TGTGCCAGTAGCTTAAGGGCTTTTGGCAGGGAGGATACTGAAGCTTTCTTT,CASSLRAFGREDTEAFF
many,TRBV7-2,TRBJ1-2,NA,TGTGCCAGCAGCAGAACCAGGGGAGGCTATGGCTACACCTTC,CASSRTRGGYGYTF
few,TRBV24-1,TRBJ2-2,TRBD1,TGTGCCACCAGATTGACAGGGGACACCGGGGAGCTGTTTTTT,CATRLTGDTGELFF
many,TRBV20-1,TRBJ1-2,TRBD1,TGCAGTGCTGCGACAGGGCCCTATGGCTACACCTTC,CSAATGPYGYTF
NA,TRBV10-3,TRBJ1-6,NA,TGTGCCATCAGCGGAGAGGGGCAGGGCAATTCACCCCTCCACTTT,CAISGEGQGNSPLHF
few,TRBV12-3/TRBV12-4,TRBJ1-1,NA,TGTGCCAGCAGTTTAGGGAATTTGAACACTGAAGCTTTCTTT,CASSLGNLNTEAFF
few,TRBV19,TRBJ1-6,NA,TGTGCCAGTAGGACCCGGCAGGGTGCTAATTCACCCCTCCACTTT,CASRTRQGANSPLHF
few,TRBV7-8,TRBJ1-5,NA,TGTGCCAGCAGCTTAGACCCGGGCCGCCCCCAGCATTTT,CASSLDPGRPQHF
once,TRBV25-1,TRBJ1-6,TRBD1,TGTGCCAGCAGGCGGACAGGGAGCTCCTATAATTCACCCCTCCACTTT,CASRRTGSSYNSPLHF
NA,TRBV14,TRBJ1-3,NA,TGTGCCAGCAGCTTTATATCCGGACCCGCTTTAAGCTCTGGAAACACCATATATTTT,CASSFISGPALSSGNTIYF
many,TRBV6-4,TRBJ1-1,TRBD1,TGTGCCAGCAGTGACACGACCGGGACAGTAACGAACACTGAAGCTTTCTTT,CASSDTTGTVTNTEAFF
few,TRBV2,TRBJ1-4,NA,TGTGCCAGCAGTGAAAAGGGTGGGAGTCTAAATGAAAAACTGTTTTTT,CASSEKGGSLNEKLFF
few,TRBV24-1,TRBJ2-5,NA,TGTGCCACCAGTGACTCCACAGGGAACCAAGAGACCCAGTACTTC,CATSDSTGNQETQYF
NA,TRBV12-3/TRBV12-4,TRBJ2-7,NA,TGTGCCAGCAGCCAGACTAGTCGAGGCTACGAGCAGTACTTC,CASSQTSRGYEQYF
few,TRBV20-1,TRBJ1-5,NA,TGCAGTGCTAGTTTGTCAGGGAGACTTAGCAATCAGCCCCAGCATTTT,CSASLSGRLSNQPQHF
NA,TRBV2,TRBJ1-5,NA,TGTGCCAGCAGTGAGGAGGGCGGGCGGGTGCCCCAGCATTTT,CASSEEGGRVPQHF
few,TRBV7-2,TRBJ1-4,NA,TGTGCCAGCAGCCTGTCCCCGGGCTCAGAAAAACTGTTTTTT,CASSLSPGSEKLFF
NA,TRBV4-1,TRBJ1-2,TRBD1,TGCGCCAGCAGCCAAGGACCAGGGGGCGATGGCTACACCTTC,CASSQGPGGDGYTF
NA,TRBV6-1,TRBJ2-7,NA,TGTGCCAGCAGTGAAACGGGACAAGGCTACGAGCAGTACTTC,CASSETGQGYEQYF
NA,TRBV20-1,TRBJ2-7,NA,TGCAGTGCTAGAGATTTGGCGGGGGCACCCTACGAGCAGTACTTC,CSARDLAGAPYEQYF
NA,TRBV14,TRBJ1-5,NA,TGTGCCAGCAGCCAAGAGGCAGGGGATAGGCAGCCCCAGCATTTT,CASSQEAGDRQPQHF
once,TRBV10-3,TRBJ2-5,TRBD1,TGTGCCATCAGCACGGACAGGGCCCAAGAGACCCAGTACTTC,CAISTDRAQETQYF
NA,TRBV14,TRBJ1-2,NA,TGTGCCAGCAGCCAAGATTTGGGGAGCGGCTACACCTTC,CASSQDLGSGYTF
many,TRBV7-6,TRBJ1-1,NA,TGTGCCAGCAGCTTCGACGCGAGGGGCACTGAAGCTTTCTTT,CASSFDARGTEAFF
many,TRBV7-2,TRBJ2-5,NA,TGTGCCAGCAGCTTACCCATCAATCAAGAGACCCAGTACTTC,CASSLPINQETQYF
NA,TRBV7-9,TRBJ2-7,NA,TGTGCCAGCAGCTTAGACAAGTCCTACGAGCAGTACTTC,CASSLDKSYEQYF
NA,TRBV6-5,TRBJ1-3,NA,TGTGCCAGCAGTTACACTTCTGGAAACACCATATATTTT,CASSYTSGNTIYF